This entry lists 28 T cell receptor beta chains sequenced from one sample in a study of cytomegalovirus exposure and HLA in healthy donors. PCR employed 60 Vbeta and 13 Jbeta primers. The data were produced by immunoSEQ multiplex PCR, yet TCRdb's version contains in-frame clones alone and is incomplete. Counted here are roughly 86,000 clones, around 71% occurring once; the ten biggest clones make up more than 7%. The sequencing input was PBMCs. These receptors were obtained from a man aged 55 to 70 in good health and CMV-seronegative.

The chain joins TRBV6-1 to TRBJ2-3, with D possibly TRBD1 on 5 matching bases. The CDR3 runs 12 residues. Germline-derived CDR1 and CDR2 are MNHNS and SASEGT. Trimming stripped 8 bases from V and 2 bases from J, with 8 bases between. The CDR3 sequence: CASRQITDTQYF. CDR3 nucleotide sequence: TGTGCCAGCCGACAGATCACAGATACGCAGTATTTT.

V gene TRBV6-1 combines with J gene TRBJ2-5; TRBD2 matches at 8 bases. Trimming removed 3 bases from V and 4 bases from J; junction bases left unmatched: 7. The CDR3 is 15 residues long. CDR1 and CDR2 (germline): MNHNS, SASEGT. The CDR3 loop is CASSDIGLAAETQYF. The CDR3 bases are TGTGCCAGCAGTGATATCGGACTAGCAGCAGAGACCCAGTACTTC.

The V call is TRBV7-2, the J call TRBJ1-5; possible D gene TRBD1, 5 bases. Germline loops: CDR1 SGHTA, CDR2 FQGNSA. V was trimmed by 5 bases and J by 9 bases, leaving 8 bases between them. The CDR3 has 11 amino acids. CDR3 loop: CASSTGGPQHF. CDR3 in DNA: TGTGCCAGCAGCACGGGGGGGCCCCAGCATTTT. The entire variable domain, with the rest obtained from reference TRBV7-2 and TRBJ1-5, is as follows: GAGVSQSPSNKVTEKGKDVELRCDPISGHTALYWYRQSLGQGLEFLIYFQGNSAPDKSGLPSDRFSAERTGGSVSTLTIQRTQQEDSAVYLCASSTGGPQHFGDGTRLSIL.

The V gene is TRBV7-2, the J gene TRBJ1-2; D uncertain. The germline V gene has CDR1 SGHTA and CDR2 FQGNSA. Trimming stripped 5 bases from V and 1 base from J, with 5 bases between. The CDR3 is 12 residues long. Here the CDR3 reads CASSPFNYGYTF. The CDR3 DNA reads as TGTGCCAGCAGCCCCTTTAACTATGGCTACACCTTC.

The chain has TRBV6-5 and TRBJ2-7; possible D gene TRBD1, 5 bases. Per the germline V gene, CDR1 is MNHEY and CDR2 is SVGAGI. V lost 10 bases to trimming and J lost 5 bases, with 15 bases between them. The CDR3 has 12 residues. The CDR3 here is CATTTEGDEQYF. In DNA, the CDR3 is TGTGCCACCACCACGGAAGGGGACGAGCAGTACTTC.

The rearrangement joins TRBV10-2 to TRBJ1-5; 7 nucleotides agree with TRBD1. Germline V lookup: CDR1 WSHSY, CDR2 SAAADI. V gave up 4 bases and J gave up 1 base; unmatched junction bases: 1. The CDR3 covers 14 residues. The CDR3 loop reads CASSVGQSNQPQHF. DNA for the CDR3: TGCGCCAGCAGTGTGGGACAGAGCAATCAGCCCCAGCATTTT.

The V call is TRBV5-4, the J call TRBJ2-5; D is perhaps TRBD2 (6 bases). This CDR3 region has 13 residues. The germline gives CDR1 SGHNT, CDR2 YYREEE (reference sequence). The V gene lost 6 bases and the J gene lost 5 bases, with 14 bases spanning the gap. CDR3 DNA sequence: TGTGCCAGCACCACCCTTGGGGGGGAGACCCAGTACTTC. Amino acid sequence: CASTTLGGETQYF.

V is TRBV6-1 and J is TRBJ2-3; the D gene is possibly TRBD1 (6 bases). Germline CDR1 and CDR2: MNHNS and SASEGT. V lost 8 bases to trimming and J lost 2 bases, with 14 bases between them. The CDR3 is made up of 14 amino acids. The CDR3 nucleotides read TGTGCCAGCCGATACGGACAGTACACAGATACGCAGTATTTT. Amino acid sequence: CASRYGQYTDTQYF.

The chain is built from TRBV25-1 and TRBJ1-2; 7 positions agree with TRBD1. The ends lost 7 bases at V and 2 bases at J; junction bases unmatched: 4. Germline V gene sequence: CDR1 MGHDK, CDR2 SYGVNS. The length of the CDR3 is 13 residues. CDR3 DNA sequence: TGTGCCAGCATAGGGGGCACCAACTATGGCTACACCTTC. Translation gives CASIGGTNYGYTF.

The rearrangement joins TRBV30 to TRBJ2-5; D call uncertain. The germline V and J ends were trimmed by 0 bases and 5 bases, with 7 bases remaining between them. Germline assignment: CDR1 GTSNPN and CDR2 SVGIG (reference sequence). This CDR3 is built from 12 residues. The CDR3 sequence is CAWSVFRETQYF. Written as DNA, the CDR3 is TGTGCCTGGAGTGTATTTCGGGAGACCCAGTACTTC. Based on the CDR3 plus reference TRBV30 and TRBJ2-5, the full variable domain is SQTIHQWPATLVQPVGSPLSLECTVEGTSNPNLYWYRQAAGRGLQLLFYSVGIGQISSEVPQNLSASRPQDRQFILSSKKLLLSDSGFYLCAWSVFRETQYFGPGTRLLVL.

This clone has more than one count but fewer than ten. This chain links TRBV11-2 with TRBJ2-5, with 12 bases fitting TRBD2. In germline, CDR1 is SGHAT, CDR2 FQNNGV. There are 15 residues in the CDR3. V shed 5 bases and J 5 bases; nucleotides not matched to a gene: 6. The chain's CDR3 is CASSASGRVRETQYF. The CDR3 nucleotides read TGTGCCAGCAGCGCTAGCGGGAGGGTAAGGGAGACCCAGTACTTC.

The chain couples TRBV29-1 to TRBJ1-1; D uncertain. The CDR3 runs to 12 residues. Germline V gives CDR1 SQVTM, CDR2 ANQGSEA. The V gene lost 4 bases and the J gene lost 0 bases, with 6 bases spanning the gap. DNA of the CDR3: TGCAGCGTTGGCGGAATGAACACTGAAGCTTTCTTT. It translates to CSVGGMNTEAFF.

In its sample, this clone was seen once. This chain connects TRBV5-1 to TRBJ2-5; 9 bases map to TRBD1. The CDR3 sequence is 14 residues long. The ends lost 4 bases at V and 4 bases at J; junction bases unmatched: 5. In germline, CDR1 is SGHRS, CDR2 YFSETQ. DNA of the CDR3: TGCGCCAGCAGCAGCGGACAGGGGAGAGAGACCCAGTACTTC. It yields the protein CASSSGQGRETQYF.

This clone was seen a handful of times. The V gene is TRBV5-6, the J gene TRBJ1-1; 7 positions agree with TRBD1. The CDR3 totals 14 residues. In germline, CDR1 is SGHDT, CDR2 YYEEEE. Unmatched junction bases numbered 3, after V lost 0 bases and J lost 4 bases. The CDR3 nucleotides read TGTGCCAGCAGCTTGGGGACAGGCGGCACTGAAGCTTTCTTT. Translating gives CASSLGTGGTEAFF. The full variable domain, its missing parts supplied by reference TRBV5-6 and TRBJ1-1, is DAGVTQSPTHLIKTRGQQVTLRCSPKSGHDTVSWYQQALGQGPQFIFQYYEEEERQRGNFPDRFSGHQFPNYSSELNVNALLLGDSALYLCASSLGTGGTEAFFGQGTRLTVV.

This clone has only one observation. The gene calls are TRBV27 and TRBJ2-1; 10 bases map to TRBD2. J gave up 6 bases and V 5 bases, and 13 bases lay outside the gene matches. Germline CDR1 reads MNHEY; CDR2 reads SMNVEV (reference sequence). There are 17 residues in the CDR3. The CDR3 nucleotides read TGTGCCAGCAGTCCCTACCCCAAGCGGGAGGGAGGCAATGAGCAGTTCTTC. Translated, it gives CASSPYPKREGGNEQFF.

This chain links TRBV7-9 with TRBJ2-5; D possibly corresponds to TRBD1 (6 bases). Trimming removed 1 base from V and 1 base from J, with 13 bases in between. Germline V gene data show CDR1 as SEHNR and CDR2 as FQNEAQ (reference sequence). This CDR3 comprises 16 residues. CDR3: CASSLGALGGQETQYF. CDR3 coding DNA: TGTGCCAGCAGCTTAGGGGCTCTAGGGGGCCAAGAGACCCAGTACTTC.

The chain uses TRBV9 and TRBJ1-2, with 7 nucleotides matching TRBD1. This CDR3 region has 15 residues. Per germline, CDR1 SGDLS and CDR2 YYNGEE. Unmatched junction bases numbered 14, after V lost 1 base and J lost 11 bases. The CDR3 DNA sequence: TGTGCCAGCAGCGTAAACCCGGGACAGTCGGAAGGGTACACCTTC. Amino acids: CASSVNPGQSEGYTF.

The CDR3 protein is CAISEAAESGADTQYF. The CDR3 DNA is TGTGCCATCAGTGAGGCAGCGGAGTCCGGGGCAGATACGCAGTATTTT. This chain connects TRBV10-3 to TRBJ2-3, with D perhaps TRBD2 (5 bases). V dropped 2 bases and J dropped 4 bases, with 16 bases sitting between them. This CDR3 comprises 16 residues. Germline loops: CDR1 ENHRY, CDR2 SYGVKD.

This clone has just one count. V is TRBV5-1 and J is TRBJ1-4, with D tentatively TRBD1 (6 bases). CDR3 length: 13 amino acids. Germline V gene data show CDR1 as SGHRS and CDR2 as YFSETQ. V lost 1 base and J lost 8, with 9 bases in between. The CDR3 spells CASSLRTAEKLFF. The DNA of the CDR3 is TGCGCCAGCAGCTTGAGGACAGCCGAAAAACTGTTTTTT.

This clone was seen a few times. The chain employs TRBV4-3 and TRBJ1-2; TRBD1 aligns across 11 bases. Germline trimming cut 0 bases from V and 0 bases from J; bases unmatched to any gene: 12. This CDR3 contains 20 residues. Germline-derived CDR1 and CDR2 are LGHNA and YSLEER. DNA of the CDR3: TGCGCCAGCAGCCAAGAGGCCTCCCGGGACAGGGGGTTTGCTAACTATGGCTACACCTTC. This sequence encodes CASSQEASRDRGFANYGYTF.

In DNA form, the CDR3 reads TGTGCCAGCAGTTCCTCCAAGGACAGGGGCCACGAGCAGTACTTC. It is translated as CASSSSKDRGHEQYF. The V gene is TRBV5-4, the J gene TRBJ2-7; the match to TRBD1 covers 9 bases. CDR3 length: 15 amino acids. J was trimmed by 5 bases and V by 5 bases; bases with no gene match: 11. Looked up from germline, CDR1 is SGHNT and CDR2 is YYREEE (reference sequence).

The chain joins TRBV19 to TRBJ2-4; TRBD1 might be the D (6 bases). Trimming removed 0 bases at V and 2 bases at J, with 11 bases between. CDR3 length: 16 amino acids. The germline V gene encodes CDR1 LNHDA and CDR2 SQIVND (reference sequence). The CDR3 DNA is TGTGCCAGTAGTATAGATAAAGGGGGAACCAAAAACATTCAGTACTTC. This encodes CASSIDKGGTKNIQYF.

The chain joins TRBV6-5 to TRBJ2-3; no definite D call. V lost 2 bases to trimming and J lost 2 bases, with 11 bases between them. Looked up from germline, CDR1 is MNHEY and CDR2 is SVGAGI. This CDR3 region has 15 residues. The CDR3 protein is CASSYEPYSTDTQYF. CDR3 DNA: TGTGCCAGCAGTTACGAACCATACTCCACAGATACGCAGTATTTT.

A few counts support this clone. The rearrangement uses TRBV5-5 and TRBJ2-1, with TRBD2 identical over 9 bases. This CDR3 contains 15 residues. Germline V CDR1 and CDR2: SGHKS, YYEKEE (reference sequence). The J segment lost 2 bases and the V segment lost 3 bases, leaving 3 bases of the junction unmatched. The DNA of the CDR3 is TGTGCCAGCAGCTCCGCTAGCGGGACCTACAATGAGCAGTTCTTC. Its protein is CASSSASGTYNEQFF.

V usage is TRBV5-1 and J usage is TRBJ2-2, with 7 bases aligning to TRBD2. This CDR3 has 16 residues. Germline V gene sequence: CDR1 SGHRS, CDR2 YFSETQ. J lost 3 bases, V lost 4 bases, and 9 bases had no gene match. In nucleotides, the CDR3 is TGCGCCAGCAGCCGATCGGGAGGTGGGGACACCGGGGAGCTGTTTTTT. Residues: CASSRSGGGDTGELFF.

This clone has at least ten counts. The chain couples TRBV7-6 to TRBJ1-5; D gene ambiguous. Looked up from germline, CDR1 is SGHVS and CDR2 is FNYEAQ. This CDR3 has 13 residues. Deletions cut 3 bases from V and 3 bases from J, with 6 bases between. CDR3 residues: CASSLGNNQPQHF. The CDR3, as DNA: TGTGCCAGCAGCTTGGGCAACAATCAGCCCCAGCATTTT.

The V and J genes are TRBV5-1 and TRBJ2-1; D is unclear. Germline assignment: CDR1 SGHRS and CDR2 YFSETQ. The CDR3 extends over 12 amino acids. Between the trimmed V and J ends, which lost 1 base and 5 bases, there was a span of 4 bases. The CDR3, as DNA: TGCGCCAGCAGCTTGCTCGACAATGAGCAGTTCTTC. Translated: CASSLLDNEQFF.

The CDR3, as DNA: TGCGCCAGCAGCCAACAGGGAGGGGGTGACTACGAGCAGTACTTC. Translated: CASSQQGGGDYEQYF. J is TRBJ2-7 and V is TRBV5-1; a possible D gene is TRBD2 (7 bases). The V gene lost 4 bases and the J gene lost 3 bases, with 17 bases spanning the gap. The CDR3 extends over 15 amino acids. Germline V gene sequence: CDR1 SGHRS, CDR2 YFSETQ. The full variable domain, in which reference TRBV5-1 and TRBJ2-7 provide the parts outside the CDR3, is KAGVTQTPRYLIKTRGQQVTLSCSPISGHRSVSWYQQTPGQGLQFLFEYFSETQRNKGNFPGRFSGRQFSNSRSEMNVSTLELGDSALYLCASSQQGGGDYEQYFGPGTRLTVT.